Each of the 11 T cell receptor beta chains below was sequenced from the same sample in a study of cytomegalovirus exposure and HLA in healthy donors. The study ran its PCR with 60 Vbeta and 13 Jbeta primers. Data came from immunoSEQ multiplex PCR; TCRdb stores just in-frame clones and leaves some out. The sample includes about 160,000 clones, 80% of them seen just once. What was sequenced was PBMCs. All receptors derive from a woman between 45 and 60 years old in good health and CMV-seropositive.

The gene calls are TRBV5-4 and TRBJ1-1; a possible D gene is TRBD1 (6 bases). Germline lookup yields CDR1 SGHNT and CDR2 YYREEE (reference sequence). The CDR3 covers 15 residues. Trimming shortened V by 4 bases and J by 1 base, and 14 bases separated the two germline ends. CDR3 nucleotide sequence: TGTGCCAGCAGCCCTAGGGGGTTGGAGAACACTGAAGCTTTCTTT. Protein product: CASSPRGLENTEAFF.

Only one count was recorded for this clone. The gene calls are TRBV10-3 and TRBJ2-7; 7 bases align to TRBD2. CDR1 ENHRY and CDR2 SYGVKD come from the germline V gene. Trimming took 2 bases from V and 3 from J; bases not matched to a gene: 4. The CDR3 consists of 14 residues. CDR3 coding DNA: TGTGCCATCAGTGAGGCAGCGGGGAGCTACGAGCAGTACTTC. This codes for CAISEAAGSYEQYF.

The chain is built from TRBV5-6 and TRBJ2-1, with TRBD2 as a possible D gene (6 bases). Trimming removed 4 bases from V and 8 bases from J, with 10 bases in between. The CDR3 contains 12 residues. Germline V gene lookup returns CDR1 SGHDT and CDR2 YYEEEE. The CDR3 nucleotides are TGTGCCAGCAGCCAAACTAGCTATGAGCAGTTCTTC. It codes for CASSQTSYEQFF.

The chain is built from TRBV6-1 and TRBJ2-1, with a possible D match to TRBD2 (6 bases). Per the germline V gene, CDR1 is MNHNS and CDR2 is SASEGT. V gave up 6 bases and J gave up 2 bases, with 14 bases separating them. The CDR3 runs to 15 residues. In DNA, the CDR3 is TGTGCCAGCAGGCGGGACGATGGGACCTACAATGAGCAGTTCTTC. Encoded protein: CASRRDDGTYNEQFF.

The CDR3, as DNA: TGTGCCAGCTCGTCAGGACAGGGGCCTAATGAAAAACTGTTTTTT. It yields the protein CASSSGQGPNEKLFF. The gene calls are TRBV18 and TRBJ1-4, with 9 bases fitting TRBD1. The germline gives CDR1 KGHSH, CDR2 LQKENI. V dropped 6 bases and J dropped 3; count of bases not matched to a gene: 5. The CDR3 extends over 15 amino acids.

The CDR3 DNA reads TGTGCCAGCAGCCCCCGGGGGAACACTGAAGCTTTCTTT. Its protein product is CASSPRGNTEAFF. This chain uses TRBV7-3 with TRBJ1-1; D unclear. Germline values: CDR1 SGHTA, CDR2 FQGTGA. This CDR3 is 13 amino acids long. V lost 5 bases and J lost 1, with 8 bases in between.

A note on this clone: The junction differs from germline at one of its ends, possibly a read error. V gene TRBV19 combines with J gene TRBJ2-2; TRBD2 matches at 7 bases. This CDR3 is 13 amino acids long. CDR1 LNHDA and CDR2 SQIVND come from the germline V gene (reference sequence). CDR3 sequence (DNA): TGTGCCAGTAGTAATGGGGCGGGGAGGGACCTGTTTTTT. This translates into CASSNGAGRDLFF.

CDR3: CASSLAPRSYNEKLFF. For the CDR3, the DNA is TGTGCCAGCAGCTTAGCCCCCCGCAGTTATAATGAAAAACTGTTTTTT. The chain is built from TRBV7-2 and TRBJ1-4, with no clear D. V lost 0 bases and J lost 4, with 12 bases in between. The CDR3 covers 16 residues. The V gene's germline CDR1 is SGHTA and CDR2 FQGNSA. The complete variable domain, with remaining parts taken from reference TRBV7-2 and TRBJ1-4, reads GAGVSQSPSNKVTEKGKDVELRCDPISGHTALYWYRQSLGQGLEFLIYFQGNSAPDKSGLPSDRFSAERTGGSVSTLTIQRTQQEDSAVYLCASSLAPRSYNEKLFFGSGTQLSVL.

This chain links TRBV5-4 with TRBJ1-4; D is undetermined. CDR3 length equals 15 residues. Germline CDR1 SGHNT, CDR2 YYREEE (reference sequence). V shed 1 base and J shed 0 bases, with 7 bases lying between them. The CDR3 here is CASSLNFATNEKLFF. Here the CDR3 DNA reads TGTGCCAGCAGCTTGAACTTCGCAACTAATGAAAAACTGTTTTTT.

Remarks on this clone: The sample holds other DNA sequences that translate to the same CDR3. This chain links TRBV9 with TRBJ2-1, with D perhaps matching TRBD2 (7 bases). Deletions cut 3 bases from V and 1 base from J, with 11 bases between. Germline V gene lookup returns CDR1 SGDLS and CDR2 YYNGEE. CDR3 length: 15 residues. In nucleotides, the CDR3 is TGTGCCAGCAGCGCCGCGGGGGCGTCCTACAATGAGCAGTTCTTC. Protein product: CASSAAGASYNEQFF.

The chain links TRBV30 to TRBJ1-5; a possible D gene is TRBD1 (6 bases). V lost 0 bases to trimming and J lost 5 bases, with 11 bases between them. In germline, CDR1 is GTSNPN, CDR2 SVGIG (reference sequence). This CDR3 is 14 amino acids long. The CDR3: CAWSVAGEYQPQHF. The DNA for the CDR3 is TGTGCCTGGAGTGTAGCAGGGGAGTATCAGCCCCAGCATTTT.